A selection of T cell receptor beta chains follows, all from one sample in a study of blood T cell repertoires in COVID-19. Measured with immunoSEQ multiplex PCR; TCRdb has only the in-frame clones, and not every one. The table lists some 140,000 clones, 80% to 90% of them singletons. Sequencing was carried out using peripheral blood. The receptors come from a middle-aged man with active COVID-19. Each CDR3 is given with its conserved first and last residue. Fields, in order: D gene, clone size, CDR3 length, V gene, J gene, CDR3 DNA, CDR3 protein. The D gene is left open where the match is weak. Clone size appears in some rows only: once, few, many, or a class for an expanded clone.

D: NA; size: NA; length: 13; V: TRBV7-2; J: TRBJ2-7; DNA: TGTGCCAGCAGCCCCTTTTCAGGGATCGAGCAGTACTTC; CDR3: CASSPFSGIEQYF
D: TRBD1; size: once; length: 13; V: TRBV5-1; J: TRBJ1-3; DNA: TGCGCCAGCCAGGGGGCCTCTGGAAACACCATATATTTT; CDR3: CASQGASGNTIYF
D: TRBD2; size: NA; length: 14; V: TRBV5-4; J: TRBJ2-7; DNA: TGTGCCAGCAGCTTACTAGCGGGGGACTCCCTCGGAACCTTC; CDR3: CASSLLAGDSLGTF
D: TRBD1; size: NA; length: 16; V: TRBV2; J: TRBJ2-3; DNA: TGTGCCAGCAGCCTCAACAGGGGGCAAGGCACAGATACGCAGTATTTT; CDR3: CASSLNRGQGTDTQYF
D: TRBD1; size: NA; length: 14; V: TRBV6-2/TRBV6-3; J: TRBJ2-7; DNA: TGTGCCAGCAGTTACGCGGGACAGGGCTACGAGCAGTACTTC; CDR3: CASSYAGQGYEQYF
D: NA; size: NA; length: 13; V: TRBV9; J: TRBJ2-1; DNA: TGTGCCAGCAGCTTGGCCCCTAGGAATGAGCAGTTCTTC; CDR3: CASSLAPRNEQFF
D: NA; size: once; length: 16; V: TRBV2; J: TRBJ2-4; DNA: TGTGCCAGCAGTGAGGAACTACTTCGAGCCAAAAACATTCAGTACTTC; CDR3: CASSEELLRAKNIQYF
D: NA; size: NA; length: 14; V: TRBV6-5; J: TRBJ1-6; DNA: TGTGCCAGCGGGGGGGGGACCATGAATTCACCCCTCCACTTT; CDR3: CASGGGTMNSPLHF
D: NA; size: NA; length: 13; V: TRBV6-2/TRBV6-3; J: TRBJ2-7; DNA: TGTGCCAGCAGTTACCCCTCCCCGGGGGAGCAGTACTTC; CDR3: CASSYPSPGEQYF
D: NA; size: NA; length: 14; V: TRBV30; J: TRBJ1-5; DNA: TGTGCCTGGAGCGCCGAGGGAAGCAATCAGCCCCAGCATTTT; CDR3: CAWSAEGSNQPQHF
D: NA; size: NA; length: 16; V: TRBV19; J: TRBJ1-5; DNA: TGTGCCAGTAGTATAGATTCCGGGCCAGCGGATCAGCCCCAGCATTTT; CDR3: CASSIDSGPADQPQHF
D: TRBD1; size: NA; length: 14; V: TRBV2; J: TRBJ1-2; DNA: TGTGCCAGCAGCCGACAGGGGGGAAACTATGGCTACACCTTC; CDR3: CASSRQGGNYGYTF
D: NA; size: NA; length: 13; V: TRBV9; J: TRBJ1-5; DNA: TGTGCCAGCAGCGCCGCGGGGGGTCAGCCCCAGCATTTT; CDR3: CASSAAGGQPQHF
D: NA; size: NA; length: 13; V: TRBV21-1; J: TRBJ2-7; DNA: TGTGCCAGCAGCAAAGCGGACAGCTACGAGCAGTACTTC; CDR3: CASSKADSYEQYF
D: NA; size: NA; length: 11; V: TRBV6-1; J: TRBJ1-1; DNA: TGTGCCAGCAGTGACAGGGTGTGGGCTTTCTTT; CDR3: CASSDRVWAFF
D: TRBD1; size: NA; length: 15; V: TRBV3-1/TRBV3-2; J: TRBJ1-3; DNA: TGTGCCAGCAGACGACAGGGGGACTCTGGAAACACCATATATTTT; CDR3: CASRRQGDSGNTIYF
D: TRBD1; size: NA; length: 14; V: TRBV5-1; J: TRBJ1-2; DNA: TGCGCCAGCAGCCCGGACAGGGTGGACTATGGCTACACCTTC; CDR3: CASSPDRVDYGYTF
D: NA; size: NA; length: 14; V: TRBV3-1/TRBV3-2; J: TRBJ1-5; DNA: TGTGCCAGCAACCGTGGGCTTAGCAATCAGCCCCAGCATTTT; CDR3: CASNRGLSNQPQHF
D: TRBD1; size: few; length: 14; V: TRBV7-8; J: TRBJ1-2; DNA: TGTGCCAGCAGCTTACAGGGGGCCTTCTATGGCTACACCTTC; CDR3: CASSLQGAFYGYTF